This TCR beta chain was obtained from a study of CD8 T cells in ankylosing spondylitis. The CDR3 is 12 residues long. The V end lost 5 bases, the J end lost 6 bases, and 8 bases lay between the germline ends. Per the germline V gene, CDR1 is MNHEY and CDR2 is SVGEGT. A word on this clonotype: Its specificity is not known.

Study-wide results and caveats: Clones linked to disease were reported to show significant enrichment in matched ankylosing spondylitis synovial fluid. Those disease-linked clones were CD8+; they were also relatively rare in peripheral blood. Earlier reports found some motif variants in synovial fluid and blood in reactive arthritis. Seemingly distinctive of ankylosing spondylitis blood was a TCR beta motif formed by eight highly homologous variants.

Scientists made TCR beta libraries using quantitative 5'-RACE with molecular barcodes. TCRdb called the 5' RACE reads again in MiXCR, with one record for every CDR3 protein. The sample holds 400,000 or so distinct CDR3 sequences, roughly 26% seen once. Material: blood, either unsorted or a sorted T cell fraction (not recorded which). The chain carries TRBV6-2 or TRBV6-3 and TRBJ2-1; TRBD2 might be the D (5 bases). This sequence originates from a male donor with ankylosing spondylitis. CDR3 sequence: CASSNRGNEQFF. The CDR3 DNA reads as TGTGCCAGCAGTAACCGGGGCAATGAGCAGTTCTTC.